These 32 T cell receptor beta chains share one sample of origin, sequenced in a study of graft-versus-host responses after intestinal transplantation. Generated by immunoSEQ multiplex PCR, the TCRdb table keeps only in-frame clones and is missing some. The sample includes more than 3,500 clones, 60% to 85% seen only once; the top ten take 7.2%. Intraepithelial lymphocytes and lamina propria lymphocytes were released through processing of graft tissue. Here the sequenced sample was ileum tissue, taken 9 days after transplant. The source of these receptors is a human patient who received an intestinal transplant, so some T cells may come from the graft donor.

The genes are TRBV30 and TRBJ1-2; 8 nucleotides match TRBD1. The V gene's germline CDR1 is GTSNPN and CDR2 SVGIG (reference sequence). V dropped 5 bases and J dropped 6; count of bases not matched to a gene: 5. CDR3 length: 12 residues. The CDR3 here is CAWGTGDNGYTF. The CDR3 DNA is TGTGCCTGGGGGACAGGAGACAATGGCTACACCTTC.

The chain joins TRBV7-7 to TRBJ2-1; either TRBD1 or TRBD2 may supply D (5 bases each). Trimming cost V 6 bases and J 2 bases, with 8 bases left between them. The CDR3 spans 13 residues. Germline-derived CDR1 and CDR2 are SSHAT and FNYEAQ (reference sequence). CDR3 amino acids: CASSPGPYNEQFF. CDR3 DNA sequence: TGTGCCAGCAGTCCGGGGCCCTACAATGAGCAGTTCTTC.

This chain's CDR3 is CASSAGQGNTIYF. CDR3 nucleotides: TGCGCCAGCAGCGCCGGACAGGGAAACACCATATATTTT. The gene calls are TRBV5-1 and TRBJ1-3, with D possibly being TRBD1 (6 bases). Germline assignment: CDR1 SGHRS and CDR2 YFSETQ. The V and J ends lost 4 bases and 4 bases respectively, with 9 bases between them. The CDR3 covers 13 residues.

V and J are TRBV27 and TRBJ1-1; D is undetermined. The germline V gene has CDR1 MNHEY and CDR2 SMNVEV (reference sequence). Trimming shortened V by 7 bases and J by 2 bases, and 17 bases separated the two germline ends. The CDR3 extends over 15 amino acids. The CDR3 nucleotides read TGTGCCAGCACTTACGTCGGGGTCCCCAACACTGAAGCTTTCTTT. This encodes CASTYVGVPNTEAFF.

This clone showed up just once. The chain has TRBV7-9 and TRBJ2-5, with 7 positions matching TRBD1. CDR1 and CDR2 from the germline V gene are SEHNR and FQNEAQ (reference sequence). V was pared by 5 bases and J by 7 bases, with 19 bases of the junction left unmatched. There are 17 residues in the CDR3. The CDR3 DNA sequence: TGTGCCAGCAGCCCACCCCGAGGGACAGCTTCTTTTGCGACCCAGTACTTC. The encoded protein is CASSPPRGTASFATQYF.

Only a few counts were recorded for this clone. CDR3: CASSTTHRIGYTF. The CDR3 region has the DNA TGTGCCAGCAGCACCACACACAGGATTGGCTACACCTTC. V is TRBV5-6 and J is TRBJ1-2; D perhaps matches TRBD1 (5 bases). Deletions cut 4 bases from V and 7 bases from J, with 14 bases between. CDR1 is SGHDT, CDR2 YYEEEE, per germline. CDR3 size: 13 residues.

The chain carries TRBV2 and TRBJ1-1; D perhaps matches TRBD1 (6 bases). The V gene lost 6 bases and the J gene lost 5 bases, with 16 bases spanning the gap. The CDR3 loop spans 14 amino acids. Germline V gene lookup returns CDR1 SNHLY and CDR2 FYNNEI. This CDR3 reads CASRRQGLGTEAFF. The CDR3 nucleotides are TGTGCCAGCAGAAGGCAGGGGCTAGGGACTGAAGCTTTCTTT.

The chain uses TRBV12-5 and TRBJ1-1, with D perhaps matching TRBD1 (5 bases). The germline CDR1 and CDR2 sequences are LGHNT and FRNRAP. The CDR3 sequence is 17 residues long. Trimming stripped 0 bases from V and 0 bases from J, with 14 bases between. The CDR3 here is CASGLVGGALMNTEAFF. Written as DNA, the CDR3 is TGTGCTAGTGGTTTGGTAGGCGGGGCGTTAATGAACACTGAAGCTTTCTTT.

The chain recombines TRBV15 with TRBJ2-7; D perhaps matches TRBD2 (6 bases). With 0 bases removed from V and 12 bases from J, the gap between germline ends came to 15 bases. Germline values: CDR1 LNHNV, CDR2 YYDKDF (reference sequence). This CDR3 comprises 13 residues. In DNA, the CDR3 is TGTGCCACCAGCAGAGATATCGGGACTCGTCCGTACTTC. Encoded protein: CATSRDIGTRPYF.

The V call is TRBV19, the J call TRBJ2-5; 9 bases are a match to TRBD2. This CDR3 is built from 17 residues. Germline values: CDR1 LNHDA, CDR2 SQIVND (reference sequence). After removal of 5 bases from V and 2 bases from J, the junction contained 12 bases not matched to a gene. CDR3 sequence: CASSSAGGLWVQETQYF. CDR3 nucleotide sequence: TGTGCCAGTAGTTCAGCGGGGGGCCTATGGGTACAAGAGACCCAGTACTTC. Filled out from reference TRBV19 and TRBJ2-5, the complete variable domain reads DGGITQSPKYLFRKEGQNVTLSCEQNLNHDAMYWYRQDPGQGLRLIYYSQIVNDFQKGDIAEGYSVSREKKESFPLTVTSAQKNPTAFYLCASSSAGGLWVQETQYFGPGTRLLVL.

The rearrangement links TRBV5-1 to TRBJ2-3; tentatively, D is TRBD2 (6 bases). CDR1 and CDR2 from the germline V gene are SGHRS and YFSETQ. The CDR3 is made up of 16 amino acids. V gave up 0 bases and J gave up 2 bases, with 13 bases separating them. The CDR3 bases are TGCGCCAGCAGCTTGGGCCGGGACTCAGACACAGATACGCAGTATTTT. It yields the protein CASSLGRDSDTDTQYF.

The chain is built from TRBV10-3 and TRBJ2-7; perhaps TRBD2 as D (5 bases). CDR1 is ENHRY, CDR2 SYGVKD, per germline. Trimming took off 2 bases at V and 9 bases at J, with 14 bases between the two ends. The CDR3 sequence is 13 residues long. The CDR3 region has the DNA TGTGCCATCAGTGAGCTAGCCGGGTCCGGGCAGTACTTC. Residues: CAISELAGSGQYF.

This clone was seen more than once but under ten times. At one end, the junction sequence differs from germline, possibly due to a read error. V usage is TRBV6-1 and J usage is TRBJ1-1, with D possibly matching TRBD1 (6 bases). Germline CDR1 MNHNS, CDR2 SASEGT. This CDR3 spans 17 amino acids. The CDR3 protein is CASSEGSPDRGNTEAFF. For the CDR3, the DNA is TGTGCCAGCAGCGAAGGTTCCCCGGACAGAGGGAACACTGAAGCTTTCTTT.

The rearrangement uses TRBV10-3 and TRBJ2-1; D may be TRBD2 (7 bases). The V gene's germline CDR1 is ENHRY and CDR2 SYGVKD. The CDR3 totals 15 residues. V was clipped by 4 bases and J by 0 bases, with 10 bases between them. The CDR3 DNA is TGTGCCATCAGTGGGGCGGGGGCCTCCTACAATGAGCAGTTCTTC. It codes for CAISGAGASYNEQFF.

The CDR3: CASSQIEETQYF. The CDR3 nucleotides are TGCGCCAGCAGCCAAATAGAAGAGACCCAGTACTTC. The V and J genes are TRBV4-1 and TRBJ2-5; D call uncertain. CDR1 is MGHRA, CDR2 YSYEKL, per germline. The V end was cut by 2 bases, the J end by 3 bases, with 4 bases between. The CDR3 has 12 amino acids.

The chain has TRBV25-1 and TRBJ2-5; D is undetermined. V was trimmed by 5 bases and J by 4 bases, leaving 5 bases between them. The V gene's germline CDR1 is MGHDK and CDR2 SYGVNS. The CDR3 spans 11 residues. CDR3 region: CASSSRETQYF. The CDR3 nucleotides read TGTGCCAGCAGTAGCCGAGAGACCCAGTACTTC.

The CDR3 loop is CASSLDPSSYEQYF. The DNA of the CDR3 is TGTGCCAGCAGCTTAGATCCCAGCTCCTACGAGCAGTACTTC. This chain links TRBV11-2 with TRBJ2-7, with no clear D. Germline V lookup: CDR1 SGHAT, CDR2 FQNNGV. V lost 0 bases, J lost 0 bases, and 6 bases lay in between. CDR3 length equals 14 residues.

This sequence joins TRBV5-1 and TRBJ2-2, with a tentative D call TRBD2 (7 bases). Trimming removed 3 bases at V and 3 bases at J, with 9 bases between. The CDR3 consists of 14 residues. Germline CDR1 and CDR2: SGHRS and YFSETQ. This CDR3 reads CASSWGGHTGELFF. CDR3 bases: TGCGCCAGCAGCTGGGGGGGCCACACCGGGGAGCTGTTTTTT.

This rearrangement joins TRBV30 to TRBJ1-2; D possibly corresponds to TRBD1 (5 bases). With 8 bases removed from V and 4 bases from J, the gap between germline ends came to 17 bases. The CDR3 length is 13 residues. Germline V gives CDR1 GTSNPN, CDR2 SVGIG (reference sequence). CDR3 amino acids: CARWDAWLYGYTF. The DNA of the CDR3 is TGTGCCCGGTGGGACGCTTGGCTCTATGGCTACACCTTC. The full variable domain, in which reference TRBV30 and TRBJ1-2 provide the parts outside the CDR3, is SQTIHQWPATLVQPVGSPLSLECTVEGTSNPNLYWYRQAAGRGLQLLFYSVGIGQISSEVPQNLSASRPQDRQFILSSKKLLLSDSGFYLCARWDAWLYGYTFGSGTRLTVV.

The rearrangement links TRBV6-1 to TRBJ2-1, with TRBD1 identical over 7 bases. CDR3 size: 14 residues. The V segment lost 10 bases and the J segment 9 bases; nucleotides outside the gene matches: 15. CDR1 is MNHNS and CDR2 is SASEGT in the germline V gene. CDR3 in DNA: TGTGCCATCGAGTTTAACACAGGGGAGAGTGAGCAGTTCTTC. Protein: CAIEFNTGESEQFF.

This sequence joins TRBV15 and TRBJ2-5, with 8 bases fitting TRBD1. There are 15 residues in the CDR3. The trim removed 1 base at V and 4 bases at J, leaving 5 bases unmatched. Germline V gene lookup returns CDR1 LNHNV and CDR2 YYDKDF (reference sequence). The CDR3 DNA follows: TGTGCCACCAGCAGAGGACAGGGGTACGGAGAGACCCAGTACTTC. Translated: CATSRGQGYGETQYF.

This clone was detected a few times. The chain has TRBV7-2 and TRBJ1-5; D possibly corresponds to TRBD1 (6 bases). CDR3 length: 13 amino acids. V lost 4 bases, J lost 5 bases, and 9 bases lay in between. The germline V gene has CDR1 SGHTA and CDR2 FQGNSA. The chain's CDR3 is CASSSRGDQPQHF. The CDR3, as DNA: TGTGCCAGCAGCTCAAGGGGGGATCAGCCCCAGCATTTT.

This chain joins TRBV6-1 and TRBJ2-7; weak D call: TRBD1 (6 bases). CDR3 length equals 14 residues. V lost 6 bases, J lost 3 bases, and 15 bases lay in between. Germline lookup yields CDR1 MNHNS and CDR2 SASEGT. This CDR3 reads CASRGPGEVYEQYF. For the CDR3, the DNA is TGTGCCAGCAGGGGGCCAGGGGAAGTCTACGAGCAGTACTTC.

This clone was found a few times. The rearrangement links TRBV19 to TRBJ2-3; 8 positions match TRBD2. This CDR3 contains 15 residues. Losses at the gene ends were 2 bases for V and 1 base for J; bases not matched to a gene: 2. Germline CDR1 reads LNHDA; CDR2 reads SQIVND (reference sequence). CDR3 DNA: TGTGCCAGTAGTATACAGCGGGGGCGCACAGATACGCAGTATTTT. Translating gives CASSIQRGRTDTQYF.

The chain is built from TRBV7-9 and TRBJ1-1; tentative D call: TRBD1 (5 bases). V lost 6 bases to trimming and J lost 1 base, with 9 bases between them. Germline CDR1 SEHNR, CDR2 FQNEAQ (reference sequence). The length of the CDR3 is 13 residues. The CDR3 sequence is CASSITGNTEAFF. The CDR3 DNA is TGTGCCAGCAGTATTACAGGGAACACTGAAGCTTTCTTT.

The V gene is TRBV4-2, the J gene TRBJ1-1, with D possibly matching TRBD1 (6 bases). V gave up 4 bases and J gave up 1 base, with 10 bases separating them. The CDR3 is 14 amino acids. Germline V gene sequence: CDR1 LGHNA, CDR2 YNFKEQ. The CDR3 here is CASSPGAENTEAFF. The CDR3, as DNA: TGTGCCAGCAGCCCAGGGGCCGAGAACACTGAAGCTTTCTTT.

The J gene is TRBJ1-6, the V gene TRBV6-5; D gene uncertain. The V and J ends lost 4 bases and 8 bases respectively, with 12 bases between them. This CDR3 region has 14 residues. The germline CDR1 and CDR2 sequences are MNHEY and SVGAGI. The chain's CDR3 is CASSLGAGYSPLHF. DNA for the CDR3: TGTGCCAGCAGTTTAGGAGCGGGTTATTCACCCCTCCACTTT.

This clone was seen a handful of times. This chain joins TRBV20-1 and TRBJ2-5; TRBD2 might be the D (6 bases). This CDR3 contains 11 residues. Germline V gene data show CDR1 as DFQATT and CDR2 as SNEGSKA (reference sequence). Between the trimmed V and J ends, which lost 3 bases and 4 bases, there was a span of 6 bases. The CDR3, as DNA: TGCAGTGCTAGCGGGGGAGAGACCCAGTACTTC. It codes for CSASGGETQYF.

The chain combines TRBV30 with TRBJ1-1; D call uncertain. V was pared by 8 bases and J by 0 bases, with 7 bases between. The CDR3 is 11 amino acids. Germline CDR1 GTSNPN, CDR2 SVGIG (reference sequence). The CDR3 spells CAGRLNTEAFF. For the CDR3, the DNA is TGTGCCGGTAGATTGAACACTGAAGCTTTCTTT.

In this sample, this clone turned up once. The chain carries TRBV7-9 and TRBJ1-5; 7 bases are a match to TRBD1. With 0 bases clipped from V and 7 bases from J, the junction kept 6 bases outside the gene matches. The CDR3 sequence is 15 residues long. Germline V gene lookup returns CDR1 SEHNR and CDR2 FQNEAQ (reference sequence). CDR3 DNA sequence: TGTGCCAGCAGCTTAGCCCTGACAGGGCGCCAGCCCCAGCATTTT. Translation gives CASSLALTGRQPQHF. Full variable domain (outside the CDR3, taken from reference TRBV7-9 and TRBJ1-5): DTGVSQNPRHKITKRGQNVTFRCDPISEHNRLYWYRQTLGQGPEFLTYFQNEAQLEKSRLLSDRFSAERPKGSFSTLEIQRTEQGDSAMYLCASSLALTGRQPQHFGDGTRLSIL.

This clone has just one count. The chain has TRBV6-1 and TRBJ2-5, with a possible D match to TRBD2 (6 bases). Germline lookup yields CDR1 MNHNS and CDR2 SASEGT. Trimming shortened V by 4 bases and J by 3 bases, and 15 bases separated the two germline ends. The CDR3 covers 15 residues. For the CDR3, the DNA is TGTGCCAGCAGTGCCGACCCAAGGACTAAAGAGACCCAGTACTTC. Protein: CASSADPRTKETQYF.

This clone was recorded only once. The V and J genes are TRBV7-9 and TRBJ1-1, with 9 positions matching TRBD1. Germline V gene lookup returns CDR1 SEHNR and CDR2 FQNEAQ (reference sequence). V lost 5 bases to trimming and J lost 6 bases; unmatched junction nucleotides: 7. The CDR3 consists of 14 residues. The CDR3 DNA follows: TGTGCCAGCAGCCCAGGACAGGGGTGGGCTGAAGCTTTCTTT. Amino acid sequence: CASSPGQGWAEAFF.